Listed below are T cell receptor beta chains from one sample, sequenced in a study of OX40 agonist ivuxolimab in advanced cancers. Assay: immunoSEQ multiplex PCR; the TCRdb copy retains only in-frame clones and omits some. The repertoire has 45,000 to 70,000 clones, 83% of them found once; the top ten carry over 3%. Here the sequenced sample was CD4+ or CD8+ T cells sorted from blood, taken in a trial of the OX40 agonist ivuxolimab. The source of these receptors is an adult with an advanced solid tumor such as melanoma, head and neck, liver or kidney cancer. The CDR3 runs from the conserved cysteine through the conserved F or W.

V	J	CDR3
TRBV15	TRBJ1-4	CATSRPEEKLFF
TRBV11-3	TRBJ2-3	CASSPRQGGTDTQYF
TRBV7-8	TRBJ1-2	CASSLLGDTNYGYTF
TRBV10-3	TRBJ2-3	CARSAASTDTQYF
TRBV5-6	TRBJ2-5	CASSQTGLQETQYF
TRBV19	TRBJ2-7	CASSIRTSAYEQYF
TRBV2	TRBJ2-5	CASLRDTQETQYF
TRBV7-9	TRBJ2-7	CASEAGPTYEQYF
TRBV7-8	TRBJ1-3	CASSLDPKRSSGNTIYF
TRBV14	TRBJ2-6	CASSQDPGSGANVLTF
TRBV5-1	TRBJ2-5	CASSLAKEVSTQYF
TRBV28	TRBJ2-3	CASSLGQVNADTQYF
TRBV2	TRBJ2-1	CASSAVGLGEQFF
TRBV10-3	TRBJ1-5	CAISGADNQPQHF
TRBV11-1	TRBJ1-4	CASSPWGGGEKLFF
TRBV6-6	TRBJ1-5	CASSPRGGRKPQHF
TRBV19	TRBJ2-1	CASGQTADEQFF
TRBV10-2	TRBJ1-1	CASRAGVQAEAFF
TRBV6-1	TRBJ1-1	CASSSTGATEAFF
TRBV7-2	TRBJ1-5	CASSLDRNQPQHF
TRBV19	TRBJ1-2	CASSIDPKWSGYTF
TRBV6-5	TRBJ2-1	CASRRGRPDNEQFF
TRBV2	TRBJ2-1	CASRAGTQGNEQFF
TRBV2	TRBJ2-7	CASISTGTGSSYEQYF